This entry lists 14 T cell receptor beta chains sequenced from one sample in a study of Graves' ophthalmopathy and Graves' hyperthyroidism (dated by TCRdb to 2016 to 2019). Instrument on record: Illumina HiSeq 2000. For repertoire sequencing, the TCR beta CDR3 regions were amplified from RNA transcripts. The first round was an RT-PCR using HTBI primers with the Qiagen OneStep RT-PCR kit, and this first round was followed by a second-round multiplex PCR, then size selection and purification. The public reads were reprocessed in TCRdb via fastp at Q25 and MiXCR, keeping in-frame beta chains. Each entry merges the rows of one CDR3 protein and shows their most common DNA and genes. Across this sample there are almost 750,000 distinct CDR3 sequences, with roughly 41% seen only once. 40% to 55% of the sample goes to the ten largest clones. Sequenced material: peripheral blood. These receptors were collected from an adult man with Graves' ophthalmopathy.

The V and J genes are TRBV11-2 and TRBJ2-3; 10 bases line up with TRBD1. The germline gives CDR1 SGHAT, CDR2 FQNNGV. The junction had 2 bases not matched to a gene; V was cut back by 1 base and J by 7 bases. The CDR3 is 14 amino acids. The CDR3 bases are TGTGCCAGCAGCTTAGGACAGGGGGCAAATACGCAGTATTTT. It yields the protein CASSLGQGANTQYF.

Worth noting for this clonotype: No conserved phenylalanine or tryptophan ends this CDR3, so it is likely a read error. The CDR3 nucleotides are TGTGCCAGCAGTGAAAGCTTTGTTCGGATAACGGCCTACGAGCAGTACTCC. This encodes CASSESFVRITAYEQYS. V usage is TRBV2 and J usage is TRBJ2-7, with D unresolved. In germline, CDR1 is SNHLY, CDR2 FYNNEI. The germline V and J ends were trimmed by 2 bases and 2 bases, with 19 bases remaining between them. The CDR3 is 17 residues long.

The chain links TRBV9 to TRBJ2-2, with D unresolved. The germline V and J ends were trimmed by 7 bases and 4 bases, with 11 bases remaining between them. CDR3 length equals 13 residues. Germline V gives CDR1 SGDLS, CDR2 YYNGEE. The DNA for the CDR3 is TGTGCCAGCTCACCGGGCATCACCGGGGAGCTGTTTTTT. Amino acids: CASSPGITGELFF.

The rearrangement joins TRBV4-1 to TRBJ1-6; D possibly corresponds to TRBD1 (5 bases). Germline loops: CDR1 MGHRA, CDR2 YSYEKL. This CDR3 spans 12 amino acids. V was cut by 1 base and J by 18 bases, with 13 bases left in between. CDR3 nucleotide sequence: TGCGCCAGCAGCCAAGGGACTAGAGGGACCCACTTT. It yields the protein CASSQGTRGTHF.

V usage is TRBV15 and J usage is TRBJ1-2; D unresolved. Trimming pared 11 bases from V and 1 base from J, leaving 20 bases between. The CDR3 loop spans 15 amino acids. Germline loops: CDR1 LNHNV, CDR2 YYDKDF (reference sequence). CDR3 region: CAPGVTALFNYGYTF. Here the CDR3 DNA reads TGTGCCCCGGGAGTGACGGCTCTCTTTAACTATGGCTACACCTTC.

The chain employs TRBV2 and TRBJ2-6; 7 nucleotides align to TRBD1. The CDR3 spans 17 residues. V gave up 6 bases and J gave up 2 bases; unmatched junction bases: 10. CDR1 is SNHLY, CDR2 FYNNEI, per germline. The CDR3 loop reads CASRGLAGGPGANVLTF. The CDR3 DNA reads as TGTGCCAGCAGAGGGTTGGCAGGGGGACCTGGGGCCAACGTCCTGACTTTC.

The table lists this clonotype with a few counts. The CDR3 DNA reads TGCAGTGCTAGAGACGGTTCCGGGCGGGCGTACTATGGCTACACCTTC. Its protein is CSARDGSGRAYYGYTF. This chain joins TRBV20-1 and TRBJ1-2; D unresolved. The CDR3 has 16 amino acids. With 0 bases removed from V and 3 bases from J, the gap between germline ends came to 17 bases. Germline CDR1 and CDR2: DFQATT and SNEGSKA (reference sequence).

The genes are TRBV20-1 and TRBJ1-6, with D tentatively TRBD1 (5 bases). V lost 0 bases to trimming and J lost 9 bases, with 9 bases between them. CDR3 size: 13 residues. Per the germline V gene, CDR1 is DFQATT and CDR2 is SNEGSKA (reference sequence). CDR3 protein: CSARDGGSSPLHF. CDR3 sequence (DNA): TGCAGTGCTAGAGATGGGGGTAGTTCACCCCTCCACTTT.

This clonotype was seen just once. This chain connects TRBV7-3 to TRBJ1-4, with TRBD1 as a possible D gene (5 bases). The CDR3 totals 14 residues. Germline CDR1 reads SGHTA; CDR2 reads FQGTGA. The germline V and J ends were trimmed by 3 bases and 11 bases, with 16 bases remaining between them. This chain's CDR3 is CASSLGPEGRKLFF. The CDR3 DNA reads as TGTGCCAGCAGCTTGGGGCCGGAGGGGCGGAAACTGTTTTTT.

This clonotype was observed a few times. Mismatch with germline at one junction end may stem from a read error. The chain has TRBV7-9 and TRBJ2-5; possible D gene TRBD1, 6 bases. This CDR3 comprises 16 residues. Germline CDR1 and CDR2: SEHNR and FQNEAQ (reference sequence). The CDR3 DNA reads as TGCGCCAGCAGCTTGGTTGGCAGAGGGGGACAAGAGACCCAGTACTTC. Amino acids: CASSLVGRGGQETQYF.

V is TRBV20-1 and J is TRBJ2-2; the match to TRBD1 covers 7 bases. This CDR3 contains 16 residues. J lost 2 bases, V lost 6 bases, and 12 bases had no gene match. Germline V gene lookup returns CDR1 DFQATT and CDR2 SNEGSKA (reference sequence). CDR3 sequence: CSARTGAPFNTGELFF. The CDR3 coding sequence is TGCAGTGCCAGAACAGGGGCCCCCTTCAACACCGGGGAGCTGTTTTTT.

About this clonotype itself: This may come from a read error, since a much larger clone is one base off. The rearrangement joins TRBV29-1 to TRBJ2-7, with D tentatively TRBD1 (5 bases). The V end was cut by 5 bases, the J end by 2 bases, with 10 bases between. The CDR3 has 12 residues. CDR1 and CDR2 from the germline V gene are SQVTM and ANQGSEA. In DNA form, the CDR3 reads TGCAGCGTTTGGACACCGCCCTACGAGCAGTACTTC. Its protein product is CSVWTPPYEQYF.

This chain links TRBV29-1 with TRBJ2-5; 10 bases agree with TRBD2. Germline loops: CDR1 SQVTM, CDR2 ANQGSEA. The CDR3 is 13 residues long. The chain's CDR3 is CRRGLALGETQYF. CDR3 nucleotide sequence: TGCAGACGGGGACTAGCGCTTGGGGAGACCCAGTACTTC.

The CDR3 reads CASSTGLAGVGTGELFF. CDR3 coding DNA: TGCGCCAGCAGCACGGGACTAGCGGGAGTAGGCACCGGGGAGCTGTTTTTT. The chain has TRBV5-1 and TRBJ2-2; the match to TRBD2 covers 14 bases. This CDR3 comprises 17 residues. The junction had 6 bases not matched to a gene; V was cut back by 4 bases and J by 4 bases. Germline CDR1 and CDR2: SGHRS and YFSETQ.